Here is one T cell receptor beta chain with its context. Its specificity is unknown. This sample stems from a study of T cell responses to AZD1222 COVID-19 vaccine. General observations from the study: The donor group comprised mostly white British people and more females; the analysis possibly underestimated clonal diversity. Repertoire samples came only from after the peak T cell response. Among AZD1222 vaccinees, only 5 to 7 were seropositive at baseline. Reportedly, nearly half the spike-specific TCRs target unmutated variant regions.

The germline CDR1 and CDR2 sequences are SGHVS and FNYEAQ. The CDR3 extends over 15 amino acids. V lost 2 bases and J 5 bases, leaving 15 bases between the germline ends. Sequencing was performed with immunoSEQ multiplex PCR; in TCRdb, only in-frame clones are kept and a portion is missing. This table holds approximately 76,000 clones, more than 70% found once. The sequence was obtained from an adult in good health. The sequenced sample was peripheral blood, obtained on day 0 of AZD1222 vaccination. The gene calls are TRBV7-6 and TRBJ2-5; D might be TRBD1 (5 bases). CDR3 sequence: CASSLTEQGRETQYF. CDR3 nucleotides: TGTGCCAGCAGCTTAACGGAGCAGGGTAGGGAGACCCAGTACTTC. The complete variable domain, with remaining parts taken from reference TRBV7-6 and TRBJ2-5, reads GAGVSQSPRYKVTKRGQDVALRCDPISGHVSLYWYRQALGQGPEFLTYFNYEAQQDKSGLPNDRFSAERPEGSISTLTIQRTEQRDSAMYRCASSLTEQGRETQYFGPGTRLLVL.